Following are 22 T cell receptor beta chains from one sample sequenced in a study of shared clonotypes between healthy human individuals. Data came from immunoSEQ multiplex PCR; TCRdb stores just in-frame clones and leaves some out. Of about 510,000 clones detected, 75% to 85% appear once; the ten largest clones hold 10% to 15%. Sequencing was performed on PBMCs. Receptor source: a middle-aged woman in good health. Some clones in this sample may be carry-over from other donors' samples.

About this clone itself: Other nucleotide sequences from this sample produce the same CDR3. V is TRBV5-1 and J is TRBJ2-7, with TRBD2 matching over 7 bases. CDR1 SGHRS and CDR2 YFSETQ come from the germline V gene. The CDR3 is 15 amino acids. After removal of 0 bases from V and 1 base from J, the junction contained 4 bases not matched to a gene. The chain's CDR3 is CASSLGASGSYEQYF. CDR3 coding DNA: TGCGCCAGCAGCTTGGGGGCTAGCGGTTCCTACGAGCAGTACTTC.

This CDR3 is CASSLTRESYNEQFF. As DNA, the CDR3 is TGTGCCAGCAGTTTGACCCGGGAGTCCTACAATGAGCAGTTCTTC. The J gene is TRBJ2-1, the V gene TRBV27; tentatively, D is TRBD2 (6 bases). Germline lookup yields CDR1 MNHEY and CDR2 SMNVEV (reference sequence). Trimming shortened V by 3 bases and J by 1 base, and 10 bases separated the two germline ends. The CDR3 runs 15 residues.

Of note for this clone: Other DNA sequences in the sample encode the same CDR3. The J gene is TRBJ2-3, the V gene TRBV5-1; D gene unclear. Trimming took 2 bases from V and 4 from J, leaving 8 bases between them. The CDR3 is made up of 13 amino acids. Germline loops: CDR1 SGHRS, CDR2 YFSETQ. CDR3 DNA: TGCGCCAGCAGCTTTGGAAGCGCAGATACGCAGTATTTT. Protein sequence: CASSFGSADTQYF. The whole variable domain, remainder taken from reference TRBV5-1 and TRBJ2-3, is KAGVTQTPRYLIKTRGQQVTLSCSPISGHRSVSWYQQTPGQGLQFLFEYFSETQRNKGNFPGRFSGRQFSNSRSEMNVSTLELGDSALYLCASSFGSADTQYFGPGTRLTVL.

The rearrangement links TRBV7-2 to TRBJ2-7, with TRBD2 matching 14 bases. Unmatched junction bases numbered 3, after V lost 3 bases and J lost 5 bases. Germline V gives CDR1 SGHTA, CDR2 FQGNSA. The length of the CDR3 is 15 residues. The DNA for the CDR3 is TGTGCCAGCAGCTTGGGACTAGCGGGAGTGGACGAGCAGTACTTC. It specifies CASSLGLAGVDEQYF.

The chain uses TRBV6-1 and TRBJ1-2; 8 bases align to TRBD1. The CDR3 contains 13 residues. Per the germline V gene, CDR1 is MNHNS and CDR2 is SASEGT. V was clipped by 4 bases and J by 14 bases; unmatched bases: 12. The CDR3 region has the DNA TGTGCCAGCAGTGGTGGGACAGGTCGGCCGGGGACCTTC. As protein: CASSGGTGRPGTF.

The chain combines TRBV28 with TRBJ2-1; possible D gene TRBD2, 6 bases. This CDR3 is built from 18 residues. CDR1 and CDR2 (germline): MDHEN, SYDVKM. V dropped 5 bases and J dropped 0 bases, with 20 bases sitting between them. The CDR3 DNA sequence: TGTGCCAGCAGTATCAGGAATAGCGGCTCGAGCTCCTACAATGAGCAGTTCTTC. This sequence encodes CASSIRNSGSSSYNEQFF.

V usage is TRBV28 and J usage is TRBJ2-7; D gene ambiguous. This CDR3 is 12 amino acids long. Trimming took off 5 bases at V and 4 bases at J, with 9 bases between the two ends. Germline CDR1 and CDR2: MDHEN and SYDVKM. This chain's CDR3 is CASSPSWYEQYF. DNA for the CDR3: TGTGCCAGCAGTCCTTCGTGGTACGAGCAGTACTTC.

CDR3 region: CASSDSRAQGGVNEQFF. CDR3 DNA sequence: TGTGCCAGCAGTGACTCCCGGGCCCAAGGTGGTGTCAATGAGCAGTTCTTC. The chain carries TRBV25-1 and TRBJ2-1; unclear D gene. In germline, CDR1 is MGHDK, CDR2 SYGVNS. The CDR3 extends over 17 amino acids. Trimming removed 3 bases at V and 6 bases at J, with 21 bases between. The full variable domain, with the rest looked up from reference TRBV25-1 and TRBJ2-1, is EADIYQTPRYLVIGTGKKITLECSQTMGHDKMYWYQQDPGMELHLIHYSYGVNSTEKGDLSSESTVSRIRTEHFPLTLESARPSHTSQYLCASSDSRAQGGVNEQFFGPGTRLTVL.

The count of this clone is one. V is TRBV20-1 and J is TRBJ2-7; D possibly corresponds to TRBD1 (6 bases). The CDR3 length is 11 residues. Germline V gene data show CDR1 as DFQATT and CDR2 as SNEGSKA (reference sequence). V was cut by 6 bases and J by 4 bases, with 10 bases left in between. This chain's CDR3 is CSAAGVYEQYF. The CDR3 bases are TGCAGTGCAGCAGGGGTATACGAGCAGTACTTC.

The chain employs TRBV15 and TRBJ2-1, with D tentatively TRBD1 or TRBD2 (5 bases each). From germline, CDR1 is LNHNV and CDR2 YYDKDF (reference sequence). The CDR3 has 16 amino acids. V lost 1 base and J lost 5, with 15 bases in between. The CDR3 sequence is CATSRVPGARHNEQFF. In DNA form, the CDR3 reads TGTGCCACCAGCAGAGTTCCCGGGGCGCGGCACAATGAGCAGTTCTTC.

About this clone itself: The same CDR3 also results from other DNA sequences found in this sample. The chain recombines TRBV9 with TRBJ1-4, with 11 bases fitting TRBD1. Trimming at V came to 4 bases and at J to 8 bases, leaving 7 bases not matched to a gene. The CDR3 loop spans 15 amino acids. CDR1 is SGDLS, CDR2 YYNGEE, per germline. The CDR3 loop is CASSTGQGAREKLFF. CDR3 bases: TGTGCCAGCAGCACAGGACAGGGGGCGAGGGAAAAACTGTTTTTT.

A few counts support this clone. The CDR3 sequence: CASLGTSGIRETQYF. The DNA for the CDR3 is TGTGCCAGCTTGGGGACTAGCGGGATCCGGGAGACCCAGTACTTC. The chain carries TRBV2 and TRBJ2-5; 13 nucleotides match TRBD2. Germline V CDR1 and CDR2: SNHLY, FYNNEI. The junction had 8 bases not matched to a gene; V was cut back by 8 bases and J by 5 bases. The CDR3 has 15 residues.

CDR3 sequence (DNA): TGTGCCAGCAGCCCCCGAGGAGCGGACCGCGACAATGAGCAGTTCTTC. Amino acids: CASSPRGADRDNEQFF. The chain is built from TRBV28 and TRBJ2-1; possible D gene TRBD2, 5 bases. This CDR3 has 16 residues. Germline V CDR1 and CDR2: MDHEN, SYDVKM. The germline V and J ends were trimmed by 6 bases and 5 bases, with 20 bases remaining between them.

This chain uses TRBV2 with TRBJ2-7; 12 bases agree with TRBD2. The CDR3 consists of 17 residues. The V and J ends lost 4 bases and 0 bases, in that order; junction bases with no gene match: 7. CDR1 SNHLY and CDR2 FYNNEI come from the germline V gene. Here the CDR3 DNA reads TGTGCCAGCAGTGGGACTAGCGGGACCCCCCGCTCCTACGAGCAGTACTTC. Protein: CASSGTSGTPRSYEQYF.

The CDR3 DNA follows: TGTGCCAGCAGCGCCGTGGGGACAGGGTTCGAGACCCAGTACTTC. The encoded protein is CASSAVGTGFETQYF. This chain links TRBV9 with TRBJ2-5, with 9 bases aligning to TRBD1. This CDR3 is built from 15 residues. Per germline, CDR1 SGDLS and CDR2 YYNGEE. The ends lost 3 bases at V and 5 bases at J; junction bases unmatched: 8.

The V gene is TRBV28, the J gene TRBJ1-5; 7 bases match TRBD1. This CDR3 has 14 amino acids. Germline CDR1 MDHEN, CDR2 SYDVKM. V trimming: 5 bases; J trimming: 7 bases; junction bases outside the gene matches: 8. CDR3 nucleotides: TGTGCCAGCAGTACATACAGGGGTTCCCAGCCCCAGCATTTT. Protein sequence: CASSTYRGSQPQHF.

The chain is built from TRBV5-1 and TRBJ1-1, with TRBD1 matching 10 bases. After removal of 4 bases from V and 4 bases from J, the junction contained 4 bases not matched to a gene. The germline V gene has CDR1 SGHRS and CDR2 YFSETQ. The CDR3 loop spans 14 amino acids. The CDR3 spells CASSQGTGATEAFF. CDR3 sequence (DNA): TGCGCCAGCAGCCAAGGGACAGGGGCCACTGAAGCTTTCTTT.

This chain connects TRBV15 to TRBJ1-5, with D unresolved. V lost 1 base, J lost 0 bases, and 7 bases lay in between. The CDR3 is 15 residues long. Germline lookup yields CDR1 LNHNV and CDR2 YYDKDF (reference sequence). The CDR3 DNA reads as TGTGCCACCAGCAGAGGATGGAATAGCAATCAGCCCCAGCATTTT. As protein: CATSRGWNSNQPQHF. Complete variable domain (other parts from reference TRBV15 and TRBJ1-5): DAMVIQNPRYQVTQFGKPVTLSCSQTLNHNVMYWYQQKSSQAPKLLFHYYDKDFNNEADTPDNFQSRRPNTSFCFLDIRSPGLGDTAMYLCATSRGWNSNQPQHFGDGTRLSIL.

V gene TRBV7-8 combines with J gene TRBJ2-7; 9 bases map to TRBD1. The V and J ends lost 2 bases and 2 bases, in that order; junction bases with no gene match: 7. Germline V gene data show CDR1 as SGHVS and CDR2 as FQNEAQ. This CDR3 contains 16 residues. CDR3 sequence reads: CASSLPPGQGPYEQYF. Written as DNA, the CDR3 is TGTGCCAGCAGCTTACCCCCGGGACAGGGTCCCTACGAGCAGTACTTC.

This clone was observed many times. CDR3 region: CASSESGDRGTNIQYF. For the CDR3, the DNA is TGCGCCAGCAGTGAGTCCGGGGACAGGGGGACTAACATTCAGTACTTC. The chain links TRBV10-2 to TRBJ2-4; 11 bases line up with TRBD1. V was clipped by 0 bases and J by 7 bases; unmatched bases: 5. The CDR3 contains 16 residues. Germline CDR1 reads WSHSY; CDR2 reads SAAADI.

In nucleotides, the CDR3 is TGTGCCAGCAGTGAATGGACCTTCATCTCTGGAAACACCATATATTTT. Encoded protein: CASSEWTFISGNTIYF. The chain links TRBV2 to TRBJ1-3; D is ambiguous. Looked up from germline, CDR1 is SNHLY and CDR2 is FYNNEI. The CDR3 sequence is 16 residues long. V was shortened by 2 bases and J by 0 bases, with 11 bases between the two germline ends.

The chain joins TRBV28 to TRBJ1-2; 11 nucleotides match TRBD1. This CDR3 region has 13 residues. J gave up 7 bases and V 10 bases, and 8 bases lay outside the gene matches. Germline CDR1 reads MDHEN; CDR2 reads SYDVKM. The CDR3 DNA reads TGTGCCACACATCGGACAGGGGGCTTTGGCTACACCTTC. As protein: CATHRTGGFGYTF.